One sample yielded the 16 T cell receptor beta chains listed below, sequenced in a study of T cells after somatic rescue of genetic block. Repertoires were generated with immunoSEQ multiplex PCR, while TCRdb's copy carries only in-frame clones and drops some. The sample contains 80,000 to 90,000 clones, about 90% of which appear only once. Sequencing input: peripheral blood mononuclear cells (PBMCs). The receptors come from a woman between 18 and 30 years old.

The chain uses TRBV12-5 and TRBJ1-2; tentative D call: TRBD1 (5 bases). From germline, CDR1 is LGHNT and CDR2 FRNRAP. CDR3 length: 13 residues. Trimming shortened V by 7 bases and J by 5 bases, and 14 bases separated the two germline ends. The CDR3: CASAPGVNYGYTF. CDR3 nucleotide sequence: TGTGCTAGTGCCCCGGGGGTGAATTATGGCTACACCTTC. The full variable domain, completed using reference TRBV12-5 and TRBJ1-2, is DARVTQTPRHKVTEMGQEVTMRCQPILGHNTVFWYRQTMMQGLELLAYFRNRAPLDDSGMPKDRFSAEMPDATLATLKIQPSEPRDSAVYFCASAPGVNYGYTFGSGTRLTVV.

V gene TRBV11-2 combines with J gene TRBJ2-5; 7 bases are shared with TRBD1. CDR1 and CDR2 (germline): SGHAT, FQNNGV. The CDR3 extends over 14 amino acids. With 4 bases clipped from V and 5 bases from J, the junction kept 7 bases outside the gene matches. This CDR3 is CASSSQGSKETQYF. CDR3 nucleotide sequence: TGTGCCAGCAGCTCACAGGGGAGTAAGGAGACCCAGTACTTC.

V and J are TRBV5-5 and TRBJ1-2; tentative D call: TRBD1 (6 bases). V was clipped by 2 bases and J by 10 bases, with 15 bases between them. From germline, CDR1 is SGHKS and CDR2 YYEKEE (reference sequence). This CDR3 is built from 13 residues. In DNA form, the CDR3 reads TGTGCCAGCAGCTTCGCGGACAGCTACTTCTACACCTTC. It yields the protein CASSFADSYFYTF. The full variable domain, in which reference TRBV5-5 and TRBJ1-2 provide the parts outside the CDR3, is DAGVTQSPTHLIKTRGQQVTLRCSPISGHKSVSWYQQVLGQGPQFIFQYYEKEERGRGNFPDRFSARQFPNYSSELNVNALLLGDSALYLCASSFADSYFYTFGSGTRLTVV.

This clone came up once. The chain recombines TRBV27 with TRBJ2-1; D unresolved. The V end was cut by 5 bases, the J end by 5 bases, with 19 bases between. Germline V gene sequence: CDR1 MNHEY, CDR2 SMNVEV (reference sequence). This CDR3 has 16 residues. The CDR3 DNA is TGTGCCAGCAGTCGCCTGTCGGTAGGTCCGAACAATGAGCAGTTCTTC. The encoded protein is CASSRLSVGPNNEQFF.

This chain links TRBV19 with TRBJ2-3; 9 nucleotides match TRBD2. In germline, CDR1 is LNHDA, CDR2 SQIVND (reference sequence). The V segment lost 7 bases and the J segment 2 bases; nucleotides outside the gene matches: 10. The CDR3 contains 16 residues. The CDR3, as DNA: TGTGCCAGTACCCGCTCCGGACTAGCGACCACAGATACGCAGTATTTT. Its translation: CASTRSGLATTDTQYF.

The genes are TRBV18 and TRBJ1-1, with 7 bases identical to TRBD1. The CDR3 contains 15 residues. J gave up 4 bases and V 6 bases, and 11 bases lay outside the gene matches. Germline V CDR1 and CDR2: KGHSH, LQKENI. The CDR3 DNA sequence: TGTGCCAGCTCGCCCCAACTGGGGGACAGCACTGAAGCTTTCTTT. This gives the protein CASSPQLGDSTEAFF. Complete variable domain (other parts from reference TRBV18 and TRBJ1-1): NAGVMQNPRHLVRRRGQEARLRCSPMKGHSHVYWYRQLPEEGLKFMVYLQKENIIDESGMPKERFSAEFPKEGPSILRIQQVVRGDSAAYFCASSPQLGDSTEAFFGQGTRLTVV.

V usage is TRBV19 and J usage is TRBJ1-4; no definite D call. In germline, CDR1 is LNHDA, CDR2 SQIVND (reference sequence). CDR3 size: 16 residues. Trimming stripped 0 bases from V and 0 bases from J, with 8 bases between. The CDR3 nucleotides are TGTGCCAGTAGTATAGATCGTAGTACAACTAATGAAAAACTGTTTTTT. Protein product: CASSIDRSTTNEKLFF.

The chain is built from TRBV6-5 and TRBJ2-1; D is undetermined. The V gene lost 1 base and the J gene lost 4 bases, with 11 bases spanning the gap. Per the germline V gene, CDR1 is MNHEY and CDR2 is SVGAGI. The CDR3 covers 15 residues. In DNA form, the CDR3 reads TGTGCCAGCAGTTACTACCCTAGGCGGTACAATGAGCAGTTCTTC. This encodes CASSYYPRRYNEQFF.

This clone appeared a few times. This sequence joins TRBV5-1 and TRBJ1-2; D remains ambiguous. Germline V gives CDR1 SGHRS, CDR2 YFSETQ. This CDR3 is built from 15 residues. Trimming took 6 bases from V and 5 from J, leaving 20 bases between them. As DNA, the CDR3 is TGCGCCAGCACCCTCAGTCCCAGCGCGGAATATGGCTACACCTTC. The encoded protein is CASTLSPSAEYGYTF.

This chain connects TRBV4-3 to TRBJ2-3; D call uncertain. CDR1 LGHNA and CDR2 YSLEER come from the germline V gene. CDR3 length equals 16 residues. Trimming cost V 0 bases and J 5 bases, with 15 bases left between them. The chain's CDR3 is CASSQDLVGFLDTQYF. The CDR3 DNA follows: TGCGCCAGCAGCCAAGATTTGGTAGGGTTCCTAGATACGCAGTATTTT.

V and J are TRBV18 and TRBJ2-7, with D perhaps matching TRBD2 (5 bases). The CDR3 is 12 amino acids. Germline-derived CDR1 and CDR2 are KGHSH and LQKENI. Trimming took 6 bases from V and 3 from J, leaving 9 bases between them. CDR3 residues: CASSRDYYEQYF. The CDR3 DNA reads as TGTGCCAGCTCGCGTGACTACTACGAGCAGTACTTC.

A single count supports this clone. The J gene is TRBJ2-3, the V gene TRBV27, with TRBD2 matching over 9 bases. Looked up from germline, CDR1 is MNHEY and CDR2 is SMNVEV (reference sequence). The CDR3 is 15 residues long. After removal of 3 bases from V and 7 bases from J, the junction contained 8 bases not matched to a gene. CDR3 nucleotide sequence: TGTGCCAGCAGTTTGGTAGCGGGAGCGGTAAATACGCAGTATTTT. This translates into CASSLVAGAVNTQYF.

This rearrangement joins TRBV7-8 to TRBJ2-2; 9 bases agree with TRBD1. Trimming at V came to 4 bases and at J to 4 bases, leaving 4 bases not matched to a gene. CDR3 size: 15 residues. Looked up from germline, CDR1 is SGHVS and CDR2 is FQNEAQ. CDR3 coding DNA: TGTGCCAGCAGCTCCACAGGGGGCGGCACCGGGGAGCTGTTTTTT. Translation: CASSSTGGGTGELFF.

The chain combines TRBV10-3 with TRBJ2-1; D is perhaps TRBD1 or TRBD2 (5 bases each). In germline, CDR1 is ENHRY, CDR2 SYGVKD. V was shortened by 5 bases and J by 0 bases, with 8 bases between the two germline ends. The CDR3 has 14 residues. The CDR3 loop reads CAISRDGSYNEQFF. CDR3 nucleotide sequence: TGTGCCATCAGTAGGGACGGCTCCTACAATGAGCAGTTCTTC.

The chain uses TRBV5-4 and TRBJ2-7; no firm D call. Germline-derived CDR1 and CDR2 are SGHNT and YYREEE (reference sequence). The CDR3 consists of 13 residues. Trimming cost V 2 bases and J 2 bases, with 8 bases left between them. CDR3 in DNA: TGTGCCAGCAGCTTCTTAGGACCCTACGAGCAGTACTTC. This sequence encodes CASSFLGPYEQYF.

J is TRBJ1-2 and V is TRBV7-8; D is possibly TRBD1 (5 bases). The germline V gene encodes CDR1 SGHVS and CDR2 FQNEAQ. The V end was cut by 2 bases, the J end by 4 bases, with 14 bases between. The CDR3 runs to 15 residues. CDR3 protein: CASSLNRQGGYGYTF. CDR3 nucleotide sequence: TGTGCCAGCAGCTTAAATCGGCAGGGAGGCTATGGCTACACCTTC.